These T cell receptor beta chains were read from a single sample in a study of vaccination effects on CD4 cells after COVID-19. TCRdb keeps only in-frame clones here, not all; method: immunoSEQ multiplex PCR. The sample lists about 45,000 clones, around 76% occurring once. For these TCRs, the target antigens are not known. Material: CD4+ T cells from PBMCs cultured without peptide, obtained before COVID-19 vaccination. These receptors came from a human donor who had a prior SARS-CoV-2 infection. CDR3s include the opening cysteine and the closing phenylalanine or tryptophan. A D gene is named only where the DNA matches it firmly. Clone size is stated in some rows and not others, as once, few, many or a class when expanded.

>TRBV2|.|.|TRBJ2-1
TGTGCCAGCAGGCTGCAGGGTGACCCCTACAATGAGCAGTTCTTC
CASRLQGDPYNEQFF
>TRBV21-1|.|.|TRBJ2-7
TGTGCCAGCAGCTCCCGGGACAGGGCTCGCGAGCAGTACTTC
CASSSRDRAREQYF
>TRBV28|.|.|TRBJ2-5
TGTGCCAGCAGCGACCCCCTTGGGTCTGCCGGAGAGACCCAGTACTTC
CASSDPLGSAGETQYF
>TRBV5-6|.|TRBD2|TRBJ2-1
TGTGCCAGCATCCCAAACGGGGGGGGCCCTTACAATGAGCAGTTCTTC
CASIPNGGGPYNEQFF
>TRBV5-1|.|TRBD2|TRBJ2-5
TGCGCCAGCAGCCTCCGGACTAGCGGGCTGGGGGAGACCCAGTACTTC
CASSLRTSGLGETQYF
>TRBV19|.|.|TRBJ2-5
TGTGCCAGTAGCAAAAGGACAGCGCTGCAAGAGACCCAGTACTTC
CASSKRTALQETQYF
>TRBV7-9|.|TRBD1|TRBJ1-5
TGTGCCAGCAGCACGGACAGGGGGACGTATAGCAATCAGCCCCAGCATTTT
CASSTDRGTYSNQPQHF
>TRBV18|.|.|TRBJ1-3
TGTGCCAGCTCACCATCCGGGGCAGGGGCTGGAAACACCATATATTTT
CASSPSGAGAGNTIYF
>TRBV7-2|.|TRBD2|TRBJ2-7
TGTGCCAGCAGCTTAGTTTTGTGGGAGGGCGAGCAGTACTTC
CASSLVLWEGEQYF
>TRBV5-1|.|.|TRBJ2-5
TGCGCCAGCAGCTTAACACAAGAGACCCAGTACTTC
CASSLTQETQYF
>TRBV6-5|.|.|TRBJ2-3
TGTGCCAGCAGCTCGCGCGGCACAGATACGCAGTATTTT
CASSSRGTDTQYF
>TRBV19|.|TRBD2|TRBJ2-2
TGTGCCAGTAGTACGGATACTAGCGCCTCCGGGGAGCTGTTTTTT
CASSTDTSASGELFF
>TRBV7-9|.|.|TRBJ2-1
TGTGCCAGCAGCTTAGCCTTTGAGCAGTTCTTC
CASSLAFEQFF
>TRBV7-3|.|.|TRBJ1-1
TGTGCCAGCAGCTTAACGGAAGACACTGAAGCTTTCTTT
CASSLTEDTEAFF
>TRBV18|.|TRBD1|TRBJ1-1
TGTGCCAGCTCGGGACAGGGGGCTCGGGGCACTGAAGCTTTCTTT
CASSGQGARGTEAFF
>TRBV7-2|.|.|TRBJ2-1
TGTGCCAGCAGCTTGTCGACTAACAATGAGCAGTTCTTC
CASSLSTNNEQFF
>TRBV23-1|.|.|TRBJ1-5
TGCGCCAGCAGTCAATGCGTTTCAGGGAATCAGCCCCAGCATTTT
CASSQCVSGNQPQHF
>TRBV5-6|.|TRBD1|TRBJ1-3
TGTGCCAGCGGCAGGGGGCCCTCTGGAAACACCATATATTTT
CASGRGPSGNTIYF
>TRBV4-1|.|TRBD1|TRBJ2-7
TGCGCCAGCAGCCTAAAAGACCCCGGACAGGGGAACTACGAGCAGTACTTC
CASSLKDPGQGNYEQYF
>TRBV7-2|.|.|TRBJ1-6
TGTGCCAGCAGCTTATTGGGAGGGGATAATTCACCCCTCCACTTT
CASSLLGGDNSPLHF
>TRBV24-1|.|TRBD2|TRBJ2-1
TGTGCCACCAGTGATATGGGGCGGGAGGGCCTAGGGGAGCAGTTCTTC
CATSDMGREGLGEQFF
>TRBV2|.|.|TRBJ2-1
TGTGCCAGCAGCGCCGGGGGTGAGCAGTTCTTC
CASSAGGEQFF
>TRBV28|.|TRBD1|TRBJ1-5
TGTGCCAGCAGTTTACGTCCGGGACAGGGTTCTCGTCAGCCCCAGCATTTT
CASSLRPGQGSRQPQHF
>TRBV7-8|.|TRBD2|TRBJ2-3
TGTGCCAGCAGCTTAGTGGGGCTAGCGGGGACCACAGATACGCAGTATTTT
CASSLVGLAGTTDTQYF
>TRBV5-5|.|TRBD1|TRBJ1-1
TGTGCCAGCAGCTTGTCCGGCGGGGACAGGGGGCCTGAAGCTTTCTTT
CASSLSGGDRGPEAFF
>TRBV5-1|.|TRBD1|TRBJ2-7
TGCGCCAGCAGCCCAGGGACAGCCGAGTCCTACGAGCAGTACTTC
CASSPGTAESYEQYF
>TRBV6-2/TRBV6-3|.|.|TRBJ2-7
TGTGCCAGCAGTTCTCCCTCCCGCGAGCAGTACTTC
CASSSPSREQYF
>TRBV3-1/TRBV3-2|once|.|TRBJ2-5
TGTGCCAGCAGCCAGAAGAAAGAGACCCAGTACTTC
CASSQKKETQYF
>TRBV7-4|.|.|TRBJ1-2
TGTGCCAGCAGCTTTGACTACACCTTC
CASSFDYTF
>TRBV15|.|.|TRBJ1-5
TGTGCCACCAGCAGAGATTTCCCGGGACACCAGCATTTT
CATSRDFPGHQHF
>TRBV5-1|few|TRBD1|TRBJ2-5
TGCGCCAGTCGACAGGGCTTGGGCCAAGAGACCCAGTACTTC
CASRQGLGQETQYF
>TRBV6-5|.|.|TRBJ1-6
TGTGCCAGCAGTTACGGGCGGGGGTGGTCACCCCTCCACTTT
CASSYGRGWSPLHF
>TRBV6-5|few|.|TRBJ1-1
TGTGCCAGCAACCCCCTCGGGGGCAAGAACACTGAAGCTTTCTTT
CASNPLGGKNTEAFF
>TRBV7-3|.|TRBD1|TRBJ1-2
TGTGCCAGCGAAGGGACAGGGGAAGGCTACACCTTC
CASEGTGEGYTF
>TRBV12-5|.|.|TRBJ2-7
TGTGCTAGTGGTTTGGCCCTTCCACCCGGAGTTATGTTCGAGCAGTACTTC
CASGLALPPGVMFEQYF
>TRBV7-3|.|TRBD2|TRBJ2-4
TGTGCCAGCAGACTCGGGACTAGCGATACCCTGGGGGCCAAAAACATTCAGTACTTC
CASRLGTSDTLGAKNIQYF
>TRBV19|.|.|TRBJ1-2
TGTGCCACGCGCCCCGGACGGTCATATGGCTACACCTTC
CATRPGRSYGYTF
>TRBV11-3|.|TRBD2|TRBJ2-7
TGTGCCAGCAGCCGGGGACTAGCGGGCTCCTACGAGCAGTACTTC
CASSRGLAGSYEQYF
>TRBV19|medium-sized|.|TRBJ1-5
TGTGCCAGTAGTTCCGGGACGCCTAGCAATCAGCCCCAGCATTTT
CASSSGTPSNQPQHF
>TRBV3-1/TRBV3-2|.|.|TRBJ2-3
TGTGCCAGCAGCCAAGAAGGAGAGGGGCCGGATTTCACAGATACGCAGTATTTT
CASSQEGEGPDFTDTQYF
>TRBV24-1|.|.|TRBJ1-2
TGTGCCACCTCTTACTCTAGATCTAACTATGGCTACACCTTC
CATSYSRSNYGYTF
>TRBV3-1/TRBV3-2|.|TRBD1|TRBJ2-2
TGTGCCAGCAGCCAGACAGGGGCGGGCAAGGCCGGGGAGCTGTTTTTT
CASSQTGAGKAGELFF
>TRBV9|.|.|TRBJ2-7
TGTGCCAGCAGCCTGGTCTCTTCAAACAGGCGAAGTAGGACCTACGAGCAGTACTTC
CASSLVSSNRRSRTYEQYF
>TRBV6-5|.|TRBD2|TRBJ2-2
TGTGCCAGCAGCTCCGGGACTAGACCCACCGGGGAGCTGTTTTTT
CASSSGTRPTGELFF
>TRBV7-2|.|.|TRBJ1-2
TGTGCCAGCAGCCAAGTTAACTATGGCTACACCTTC
CASSQVNYGYTF
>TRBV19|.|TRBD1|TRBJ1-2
TGTGCCAGTAGTAAGGACAGGCGCGGCTACACCTTC
CASSKDRRGYTF
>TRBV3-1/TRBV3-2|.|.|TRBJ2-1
TGTGCCAGCAGCCCGACTAGCTCCTACAATGAGCAGTTCTTC
CASSPTSSYNEQFF
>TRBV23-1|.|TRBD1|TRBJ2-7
TGCGCCAGCTGTGACAGGGCACACGAGCAGTACTTC
CASCDRAHEQYF